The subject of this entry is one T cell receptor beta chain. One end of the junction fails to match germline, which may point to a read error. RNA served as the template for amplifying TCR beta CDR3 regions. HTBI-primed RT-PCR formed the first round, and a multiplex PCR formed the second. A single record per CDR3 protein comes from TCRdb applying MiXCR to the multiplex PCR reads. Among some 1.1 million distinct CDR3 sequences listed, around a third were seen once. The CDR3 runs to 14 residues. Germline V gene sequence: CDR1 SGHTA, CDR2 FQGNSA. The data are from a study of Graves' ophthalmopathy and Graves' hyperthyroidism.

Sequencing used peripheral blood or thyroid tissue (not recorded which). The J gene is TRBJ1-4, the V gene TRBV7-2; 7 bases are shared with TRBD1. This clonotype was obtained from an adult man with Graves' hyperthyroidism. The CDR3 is CAGSLEGQHEKLFF. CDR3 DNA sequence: TGTGCCGGCAGCTTAGAGGGACAGCATGAAAAACTGTTTTTT. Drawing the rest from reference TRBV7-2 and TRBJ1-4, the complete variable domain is GAGVSQSPSNKVTEKGKDVELRCDPISGHTALYWYRQSLGQGLEFLIYFQGNSAPDKSGLPSDRFSAERTGGSVSTLTIQRTQQEDSAVYLCAGSLEGQHEKLFFGSGTQLSVL.